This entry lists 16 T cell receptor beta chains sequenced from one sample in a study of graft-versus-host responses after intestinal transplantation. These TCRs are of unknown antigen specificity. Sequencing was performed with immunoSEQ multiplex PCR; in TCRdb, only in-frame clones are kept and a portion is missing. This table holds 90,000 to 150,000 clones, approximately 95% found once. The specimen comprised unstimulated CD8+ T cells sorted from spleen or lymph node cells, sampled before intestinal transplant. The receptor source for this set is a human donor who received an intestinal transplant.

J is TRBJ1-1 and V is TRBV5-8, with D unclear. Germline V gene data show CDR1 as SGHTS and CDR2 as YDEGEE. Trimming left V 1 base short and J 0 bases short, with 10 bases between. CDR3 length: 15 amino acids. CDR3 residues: CASSLQQYMNTEAFF. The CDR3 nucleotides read TGTGCCAGCAGCTTGCAACAGTACATGAACACTGAAGCTTTCTTT.

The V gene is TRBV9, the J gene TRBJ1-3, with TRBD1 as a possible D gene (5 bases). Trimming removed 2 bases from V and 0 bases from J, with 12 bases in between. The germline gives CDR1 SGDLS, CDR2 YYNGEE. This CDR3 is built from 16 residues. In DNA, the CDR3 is TGTGCCAGCAGCGTGGACAACCGAAACTCTGGAAACACCATATATTTT. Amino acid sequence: CASSVDNRNSGNTIYF. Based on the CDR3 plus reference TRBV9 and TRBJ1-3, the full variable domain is DSGVTQTPKHLITATGQRVTLRCSPRSGDLSVYWYQQSLDQGLQFLIQYYNGEERAKGNILERFSAQQFPDLHSELNLSSLELGDSALYFCASSVDNRNSGNTIYFGEGSWLTVV.

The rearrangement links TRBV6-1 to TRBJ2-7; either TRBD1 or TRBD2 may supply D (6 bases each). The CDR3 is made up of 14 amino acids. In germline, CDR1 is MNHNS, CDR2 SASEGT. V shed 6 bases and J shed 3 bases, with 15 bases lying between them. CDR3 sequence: CASRGAGPFYEQYF. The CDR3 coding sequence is TGTGCCAGCAGGGGGGCGGGGCCGTTCTACGAGCAGTACTTC.

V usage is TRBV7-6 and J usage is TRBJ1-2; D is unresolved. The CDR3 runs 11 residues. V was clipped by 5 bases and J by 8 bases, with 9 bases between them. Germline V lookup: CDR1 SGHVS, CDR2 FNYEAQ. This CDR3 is CASSPGEGYTF. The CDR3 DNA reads TGTGCCAGCAGCCCCGGGGAGGGCTACACCTTC.

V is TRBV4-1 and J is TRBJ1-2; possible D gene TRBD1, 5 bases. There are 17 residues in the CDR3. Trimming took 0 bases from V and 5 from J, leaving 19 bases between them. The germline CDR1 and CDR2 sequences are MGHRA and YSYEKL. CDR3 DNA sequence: TGCGCCAGCAGCCAAGAGGTTACAGGCGATAGCAGGTATGGCTACACCTTC. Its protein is CASSQEVTGDSRYGYTF.

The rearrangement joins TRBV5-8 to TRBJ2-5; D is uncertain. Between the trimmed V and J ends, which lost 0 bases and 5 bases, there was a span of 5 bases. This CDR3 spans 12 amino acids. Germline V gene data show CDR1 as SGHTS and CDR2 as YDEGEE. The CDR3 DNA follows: TGTGCCAGCAGCTTGGGAAGGGAGACCCAGTACTTC. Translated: CASSLGRETQYF.

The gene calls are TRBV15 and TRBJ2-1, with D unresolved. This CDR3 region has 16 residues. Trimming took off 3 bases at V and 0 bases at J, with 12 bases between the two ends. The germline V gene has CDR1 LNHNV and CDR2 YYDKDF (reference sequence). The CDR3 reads CATSSERSLSYNEQFF. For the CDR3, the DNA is TGTGCCACCAGCAGCGAGCGTTCCCTCTCCTACAATGAGCAGTTCTTC.

The chain's CDR3 is CASSALRRGPNTEAFF. CDR3 sequence (DNA): TGTGCCAGCTCCGCGCTAAGACGGGGGCCGAACACTGAAGCTTTCTTT. This chain connects TRBV9 to TRBJ1-1, with D tentatively TRBD1 (6 bases). Trimming stripped 7 bases from V and 1 base from J, with 20 bases between. CDR3 length: 16 residues. Germline lookup yields CDR1 SGDLS and CDR2 YYNGEE.

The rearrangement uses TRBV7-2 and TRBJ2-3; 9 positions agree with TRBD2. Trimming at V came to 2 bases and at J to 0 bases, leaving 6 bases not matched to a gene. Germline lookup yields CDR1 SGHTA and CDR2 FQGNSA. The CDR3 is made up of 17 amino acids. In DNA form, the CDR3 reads TGTGCCAGCAGCTTATTGACTAGCGGACCGAGCACAGATACGCAGTATTTT. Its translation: CASSLLTSGPSTDTQYF.

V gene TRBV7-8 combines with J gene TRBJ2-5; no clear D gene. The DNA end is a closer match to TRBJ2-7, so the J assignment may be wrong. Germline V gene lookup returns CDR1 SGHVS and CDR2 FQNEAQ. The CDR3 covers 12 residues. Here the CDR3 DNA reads TGTGCCAGCAGCGCGACGGACTACGAGCAGTACTTC. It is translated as CASSATDYEQYF.

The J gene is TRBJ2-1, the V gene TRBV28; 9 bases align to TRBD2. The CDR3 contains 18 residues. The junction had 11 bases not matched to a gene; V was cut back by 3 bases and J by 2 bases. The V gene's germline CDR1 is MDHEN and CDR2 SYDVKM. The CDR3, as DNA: TGTGCCAGCAGTTTTGTAGCGGGAGTAGATAGGGCCTACAATGAGCAGTTCTTC. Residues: CASSFVAGVDRAYNEQFF.

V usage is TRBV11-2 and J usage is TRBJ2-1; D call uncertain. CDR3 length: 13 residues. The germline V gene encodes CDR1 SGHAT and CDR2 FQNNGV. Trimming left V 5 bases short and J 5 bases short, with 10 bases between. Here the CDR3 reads CASSLGDHNEQFF. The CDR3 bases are TGTGCCAGCAGCCTCGGTGATCACAATGAGCAGTTCTTC.

The CDR3 DNA sequence: TGTGCCAGCAGTGAGGGCAATAACTACGAGCAGTACTTC. Translated: CASSEGNNYEQYF. The V and J genes are TRBV2 and TRBJ2-7, with D hard to call. Trimming pared 3 bases from V and 3 bases from J, leaving 9 bases between. Germline lookup yields CDR1 SNHLY and CDR2 FYNNEI. CDR3 length: 13 amino acids.

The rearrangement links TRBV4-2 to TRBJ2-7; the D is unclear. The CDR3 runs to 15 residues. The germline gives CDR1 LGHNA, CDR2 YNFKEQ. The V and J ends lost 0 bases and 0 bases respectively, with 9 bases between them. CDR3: CASSQELPSSYEQYF. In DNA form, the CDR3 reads TGTGCCAGCAGCCAAGAACTACCAAGCTCCTACGAGCAGTACTTC.

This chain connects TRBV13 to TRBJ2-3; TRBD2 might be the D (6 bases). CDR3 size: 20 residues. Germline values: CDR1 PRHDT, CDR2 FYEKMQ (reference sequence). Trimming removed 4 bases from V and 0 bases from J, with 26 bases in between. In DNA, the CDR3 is TGTGCCAGCAGCTCGACGGCACTGCTAACTAGCACTACTAGCACAGATACGCAGTATTTT. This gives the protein CASSSTALLTSTTSTDTQYF.

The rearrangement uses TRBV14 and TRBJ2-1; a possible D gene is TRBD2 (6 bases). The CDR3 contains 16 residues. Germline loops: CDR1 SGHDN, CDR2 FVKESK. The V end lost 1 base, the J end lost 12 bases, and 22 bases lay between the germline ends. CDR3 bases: TGTGCCAGCAGCCAAGCGGGGAGGACTACCTCAAGGGGGCAGTTCTTC. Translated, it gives CASSQAGRTTSRGQFF.